This T cell receptor (beta chain) was observed in a study of PD-L1 blockade in urothelial cancer. TCRdb keeps only in-frame clones here, not all; method: immunoSEQ multiplex PCR. The table lists some 45,000 clones, 80% of them singletons. The germline CDR1 and CDR2 sequences are SGHRS and YFSETQ. V was clipped by 0 bases and J by 2 bases, with 6 bases between them. The CDR3 is 14 amino acids. Time point: pretreatment peripheral blood. The J gene is TRBJ2-1, the V gene TRBV5-1; no definite D call. Sequenced here: PBMCs, sampled around atezolizumab (anti-PD-L1) treatment. The sequence was collected from a man aged 55-75 years with urothelial cancer. The chain's CDR3 is CASSLDNPYNEQFF. In nucleotides, the CDR3 is TGCGCCAGCAGCTTGGACAACCCCTACAATGAGCAGTTCTTC.